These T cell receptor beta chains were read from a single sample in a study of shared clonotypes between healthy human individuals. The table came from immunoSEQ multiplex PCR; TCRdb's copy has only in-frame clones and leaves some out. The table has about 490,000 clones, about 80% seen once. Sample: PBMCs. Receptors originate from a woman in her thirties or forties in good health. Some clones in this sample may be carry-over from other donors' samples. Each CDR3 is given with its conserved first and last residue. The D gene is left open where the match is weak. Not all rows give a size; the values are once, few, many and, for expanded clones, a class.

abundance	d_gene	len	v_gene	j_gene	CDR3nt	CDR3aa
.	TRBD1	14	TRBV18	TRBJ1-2	TGTGCCAGCTCACCACCCGGGACAGGGTATGGCTACACCTTC	CASSPPGTGYGYTF
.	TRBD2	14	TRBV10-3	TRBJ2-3	TGTGCCATCAGCACTAGCGGGAGTACAGATACGCAGTATTTT	CAISTSGSTDTQYF
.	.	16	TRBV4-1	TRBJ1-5	TGCGCCAGCAGCCAAGATCCCCCGGGAAGCAATCGGCCCCAGCATTTT	CASSQDPPGSNRPQHF
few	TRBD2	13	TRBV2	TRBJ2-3	TGTGCCAGCAGAGTAGCGGGAGCAGATACGCAGTATTTT	CASRVAGADTQYF
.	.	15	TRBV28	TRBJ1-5	TGTGCCAGCAGTACCCTTTGGGGTGGCAATCAGCCCCAGCATTTT	CASSTLWGGNQPQHF
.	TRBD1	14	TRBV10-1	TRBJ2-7	TGCGCCAGCAATCCCGGGACAGGGTCCTACGAGCAGTACTTC	CASNPGTGSYEQYF
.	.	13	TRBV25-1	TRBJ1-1	TGTGCCAGCAGTGGGGGGACTCTTACTGAAGCTTTCTTT	CASSGGTLTEAFF
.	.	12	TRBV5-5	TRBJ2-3	TGTGCCAGCAGCTTGTTGGCAGATACGCAGTATTTT	CASSLLADTQYF
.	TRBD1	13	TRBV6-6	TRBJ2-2	TGTGCCATCGACAGGGGGAACACCGGGGAGCTGTTTTTT	CAIDRGNTGELFF
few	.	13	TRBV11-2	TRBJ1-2	TGTGCCAGCAGCTTAACTGGGAGAGATGGCTACACCTTC	CASSLTGRDGYTF
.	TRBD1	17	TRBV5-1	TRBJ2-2	TGCGCCAGCAGTTCCCAGAGGGACAGCAGGGGTACCGGGGAGCTGTTTTTT	CASSSQRDSRGTGELFF
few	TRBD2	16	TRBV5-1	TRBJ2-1	TGCGCCAGCAGCCATAGCGGGAGGGTCCTTTTGGATGAGCAGTTCTTC	CASSHSGRVLLDEQFF
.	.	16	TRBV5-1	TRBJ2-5	TGCGCCAGCAGCTTGGGATACCGTAGCGGCCAAGAGACCCAGTACTTC	CASSLGYRSGQETQYF
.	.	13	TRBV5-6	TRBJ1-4	TGTGCCAGCAGCCCAGTAGAGGGAGAAAAACTGTTTTTT	CASSPVEGEKLFF
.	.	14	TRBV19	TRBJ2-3	TGTGCCAGTAGTATAGGAGGGATCGCAGATACGCAGTATTTT	CASSIGGIADTQYF
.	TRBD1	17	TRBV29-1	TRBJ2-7	TGCAGCGTTGAAGTCGAATCTCCGGGACAGGTAAGCAACGAGCAGTACTTC	CSVEVESPGQVSNEQYF
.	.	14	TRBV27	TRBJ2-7	TGTGCCAGCAGCACCTACTACAATTCCTACGAGCAGTACTTC	CASSTYYNSYEQYF
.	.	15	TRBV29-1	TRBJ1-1	TGCAGCGTTGAAAGAGGAATGAGGGAGGGGGCTGAAGCTTTCTTT	CSVERGMREGAEAFF
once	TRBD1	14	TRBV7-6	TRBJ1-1	TGTGCCAGCACCCCGACAGGGGGCGACACTGAAGCTTTCTTT	CASTPTGGDTEAFF
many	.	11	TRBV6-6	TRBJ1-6	TGTGCCAGCAGTGAGGAAGGACCCCTCCACTTT	CASSEEGPLHF
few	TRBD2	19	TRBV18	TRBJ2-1	TGTGCCAGCTCACCGACTAGCGGGAGGGCCGGGGGCACCTACAATGAGCAGTTCTTC	CASSPTSGRAGGTYNEQFF
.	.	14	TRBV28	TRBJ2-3	TGTGCCAGCAGTTTATTGTTCAGCCGAGATACGCAGTATTTT	CASSLLFSRDTQYF
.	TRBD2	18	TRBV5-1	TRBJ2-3	TGCGCCAGCAGTCACCGCCCCACCATGGGACTAGCCCCAGATACGCAGTATTTT	CASSHRPTMGLAPDTQYF
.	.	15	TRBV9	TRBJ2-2	TGTGCCAGCAGCGTTTCAGGGGGGGACACCGGGGAGCTGTTTTTT	CASSVSGGDTGELFF
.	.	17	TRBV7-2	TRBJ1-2	TGTGCCAGCAGCCCAAACTTCTTGGGGGACCGAAACTATGGCTACACCTTC	CASSPNFLGDRNYGYTF
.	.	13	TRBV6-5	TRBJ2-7	TGTGCCAGCAGCCCCAGGGTCCAGAACGAGCAGTACTTC	CASSPRVQNEQYF
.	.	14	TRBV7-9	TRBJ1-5	TGTGCCAGCAGCTTTCGGGAGGCGCCGCAGCCCCAGCATTTT	CASSFREAPQPQHF
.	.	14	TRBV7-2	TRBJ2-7	TGTGCCAGCAGCCCTCTGAGGACAGTCTACGAGCAGTACTTC	CASSPLRTVYEQYF
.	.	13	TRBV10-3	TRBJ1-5	TGTGCCATCAGTGACGGTCACAATCAGCCCCAGCATTTT	CAISDGHNQPQHF
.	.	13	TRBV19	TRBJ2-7	TGTGCCAGTAGTTCACATACACAAGGCGAGCAGTACTTC	CASSSHTQGEQYF
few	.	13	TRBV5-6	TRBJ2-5	TGTGCCAGCAGCTATGGCCCTAAAGAGACCCAGTACTTC	CASSYGPKETQYF
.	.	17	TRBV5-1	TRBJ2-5	TGCGCCAGCAGCTTAAAGCCACCGGGACAACGAGTGGAGACCCAGTACTTC	CASSLKPPGQRVETQYF